The 25 T cell receptor beta chains below all came from one sample that was sequenced in a study of regulatory T cells in long-lasting Graves disease listed by TCRdb under 2021. The library was made by multiplex PCR. For sequencing, an Illumina HiSeq 4000 was employed. TCR beta libraries were built with iRepertoire HTBI primers and Arm-PCR amplification of CDR3 regions. The raw public data were reprocessed by TCRdb itself: fastp quality trimming at Q25, MiXCR clonotype calling, in-frame beta chains only. Every CDR3 protein is listed once, alongside the most common genes and DNA of its rows. In this sample the table shows about 420,000 distinct CDR3 sequences, 23% of which occur a single time. The ten largest clones capture approximately 26% of the sample. This sample's time point label indicates: persistent/refractory GD, antithyroid drugs over 5 years with positive TRAb. For both TCR sequencing and RNA sequencing, RNA was extracted from PBMCs in TRIzol.

The sample was peripheral blood mononuclear cells (PBMCs), taken when the disease was refractory, from a patient treated with antithyroid drugs. The receptors were sampled from a female donor with Graves disease.

The chain employs TRBV5-1 and TRBJ1-1; D unclear. V gave up 0 bases and J gave up 2 bases, with 11 bases separating them. Per germline, CDR1 SGHRS and CDR2 YFSETQ. The CDR3 length is 15 residues. CDR3 in DNA: TGCGCCAGCAGCTTGGGCCGACTTGCCAACACTGAAGCTTTCTTT. The encoded protein is CASSLGRLANTEAFF.

The V gene is TRBV3-1, the J gene TRBJ2-7; tentatively, D is TRBD1 (6 bases). The CDR3 length is 15 residues. The germline V gene has CDR1 LGHDT and CDR2 YNNKEL (reference sequence). Trimming stripped 1 base from V and 0 bases from J, with 10 bases between. This CDR3 is CASSQGGQSSYEQYF. CDR3 in DNA: TGTGCCAGCAGCCAAGGTGGACAGAGCTCCTACGAGCAGTACTTC.

The table lists this clonotype with many counts. The chain recombines TRBV12-5 with TRBJ1-4, with D hard to call. V shed 6 bases and J shed 7 bases, with 9 bases lying between them. From germline, CDR1 is LGHNT and CDR2 FRNRAP. The CDR3 extends over 12 amino acids. The CDR3 bases are TGTGCTAGTGGGACGCGGGGTGAAAAACTGTTTTTT. Translation: CASGTRGEKLFF.

This clonotype was counted ten times or more. The chain carries TRBV7-8 and TRBJ1-5; D is undetermined. There are 14 residues in the CDR3. Trimming left V 5 bases short and J 5 bases short, with 13 bases between. The V gene's germline CDR1 is SGHVS and CDR2 FQNEAQ. CDR3 loop: CASSPTRGDQPQHF. DNA for the CDR3: TGTGCCAGCAGCCCCACGCGAGGTGATCAGCCCCAGCATTTT.

This clonotype was found once. The chain couples TRBV28 to TRBJ2-7; the match to TRBD1 covers 12 bases. After removal of 3 bases from V and 7 bases from J, the junction contained 4 bases not matched to a gene. Per the germline V gene, CDR1 is MDHEN and CDR2 is SYDVKM. The CDR3 loop spans 14 amino acids. The CDR3 DNA reads as TGTGCCAGCAGTTTGGGGACAGGGGGCGCGGAGCAGTACTTC. Translating it yields CASSLGTGGAEQYF.

V and J are TRBV14 and TRBJ1-4; possible D gene TRBD1, 5 bases. CDR3 size: 15 residues. Germline V CDR1 and CDR2: SGHDN, FVKESK. V lost 2 bases, J lost 8 bases, and 15 bases lay in between. The CDR3 coding sequence is TGTGCCAGCAGCCAACCGGGGCTCGGAGAGGAAAAACTGTTTTTT. Translation gives CASSQPGLGEEKLFF.

This sequence joins TRBV5-8 and TRBJ2-2; a weak D match, TRBD2 (5 bases). V lost 1 base to trimming and J lost 7 bases, with 14 bases between them. Germline-derived CDR1 and CDR2 are SGHTS and YDEGEE. CDR3 length: 15 residues. The CDR3 DNA reads TGTGCCAGCAGCTTGCGTCCACTAGTGAGCGGGGAGCTGTTTTTT. It specifies CASSLRPLVSGELFF.

This clonotype was detected a few times. The CDR3 DNA is TGTGCCAGCAGCTCCGACAGGGTTGGCTACACCTTC. Protein sequence: CASSSDRVGYTF. The rearrangement uses TRBV5-6 and TRBJ1-2, with 7 bases fitting TRBD1. This CDR3 region has 12 residues. From germline, CDR1 is SGHDT and CDR2 YYEEEE. V was clipped by 3 bases and J by 7 bases; unmatched bases: 3.

This clonotype turned up a few times. The J gene is TRBJ1-2, the V gene TRBV4-2; D may be TRBD1 (5 bases). The ends were cut back, 0 bases at V and 2 bases at J, with 10 bases in the middle. CDR3 length: 15 residues. Germline lookup yields CDR1 LGHNA and CDR2 YNFKEQ. The CDR3 DNA reads as TGTGCCAGCAGCCAAGAAAGGGACGGGAACTATGGCTACACCTTC. It codes for CASSQERDGNYGYTF.

This chain uses TRBV5-1 with TRBJ1-2; TRBD1 agrees at 9 bases. This CDR3 comprises 16 residues. The germline CDR1 and CDR2 sequences are SGHRS and YFSETQ. Germline trimming cut 4 bases from V and 1 base from J; bases unmatched to any gene: 8. CDR3 DNA sequence: TGCGCCAGCAGCCTCGGGACAGGGCCTTATAACTATGGCTACACCTTC. Translation: CASSLGTGPYNYGYTF.

This rearrangement joins TRBV10-3 to TRBJ2-2; tentatively, D is TRBD2 (5 bases). Per germline, CDR1 ENHRY and CDR2 SYGVKD. With 8 bases removed from V and 6 bases from J, the gap between germline ends came to 13 bases. The CDR3 loop spans 13 amino acids. CDR3 sequence: CAIGRVSAGELFF. Written as DNA, the CDR3 is TGTGCCATCGGGCGGGTTTCAGCCGGGGAGCTGTTTTTT.

This rearrangement joins TRBV20-1 to TRBJ1-5, with D possibly matching TRBD1 (5 bases). The CDR3 is 15 amino acids. Germline values: CDR1 DFQATT, CDR2 SNEGSKA (reference sequence). The V and J ends lost 1 base and 6 bases respectively, with 16 bases between them. In nucleotides, the CDR3 is TGCAGTGCTAGAGGAGAAGGTCTCGGGGCTCAGCCCCAGCATTTT. Protein: CSARGEGLGAQPQHF.

This clonotype has only a few counts. The chain links TRBV27 to TRBJ1-1, with D possibly TRBD1 on 5 matching bases. The CDR3 is made up of 13 amino acids. Germline V gene data show CDR1 as MNHEY and CDR2 as SMNVEV (reference sequence). Deletions cut 7 bases from V and 0 bases from J, with 9 bases between. CDR3 nucleotides: TGTGCCAGCAACTTCAGGGTGAACACTGAAGCTTTCTTT. Translating it yields CASNFRVNTEAFF.

The rearrangement uses TRBV7-9 and TRBJ2-3, with 10 bases identical to TRBD2. This CDR3 has 18 amino acids. The trim removed 4 bases at V and 2 bases at J, leaving 12 bases unmatched. The germline gives CDR1 SEHNR, CDR2 FQNEAQ (reference sequence). The CDR3 DNA is TGTGCCAGCAGCTCCGTTGCAGGGACTAGCGAACTCACAGATACGCAGTATTTT. Its protein is CASSSVAGTSELTDTQYF.

This clonotype was detected a few times. Here the CDR3 DNA reads TGCAGCGTTCGGCTTGGGAGGACAGGAGAGCAGTACTTC. Residues: CSVRLGRTGEQYF. The chain couples TRBV29-1 to TRBJ2-7; TRBD1 is a possible D gene (7 bases). Germline lookup yields CDR1 SQVTM and CDR2 ANQGSEA. Deletions cut 5 bases from V and 7 bases from J, with 18 bases between. There are 13 residues in the CDR3.

This clonotype showed up just a few times. J is TRBJ2-7 and V is TRBV20-1; 11 bases are a match to TRBD1. Trimming at V came to 6 bases and at J to 2 bases, leaving 9 bases not matched to a gene. The CDR3 loop spans 15 amino acids. Germline CDR1 is DFQATT and CDR2 is SNEGSKA (reference sequence). The CDR3 region is CSALSPGQGAYEQYF. In DNA, the CDR3 is TGCAGTGCCTTATCACCGGGACAGGGGGCCTACGAGCAGTACTTC.

Note on this clonotype: A read error is possible here, since a much larger clone lies one base away. This CDR3 is missing its conserved last phenylalanine or tryptophan, likely due to a read error. This rearrangement joins TRBV11-2 to TRBJ2-3; 10 positions match TRBD2. The V gene's germline CDR1 is SGHAT and CDR2 FQNNGV. The V and J ends lost 2 bases and 4 bases, in that order; junction bases with no gene match: 3. The CDR3 runs 15 residues. CDR3 in DNA: TGTGCCAGCAGCTTAAGCGGGAGGGCCGCAGATACGCAGTATCTT. It codes for CASSLSGRAADTQYL.

This clonotype was seen at least ten times. The V call is TRBV6-1, the J call TRBJ2-2; D gene ambiguous. Germline V gives CDR1 MNHNS, CDR2 SASEGT. This CDR3 is 15 amino acids long. The germline V and J ends were trimmed by 2 bases and 0 bases, with 7 bases remaining between them. Written as DNA, the CDR3 is TGTGCCAGCAGTGAACTACGAGCGAACACCGGGGAGCTGTTTTTT. Residues: CASSELRANTGELFF.

This clonotype was observed a handful of times. The chain has TRBV13 and TRBJ2-7; 10 nucleotides agree with TRBD2. The germline gives CDR1 PRHDT, CDR2 FYEKMQ (reference sequence). The CDR3 contains 18 residues. J was trimmed by 2 bases and V by 5 bases; bases with no gene match: 15. CDR3 amino acids: CASSLAHRRSGRAYEQYF. Written as DNA, the CDR3 is TGTGCCAGCAGCCTAGCACACCGCCGAAGCGGGAGGGCCTACGAGCAGTACTTC.

The chain combines TRBV12-3 or TRBV12-4 with TRBJ2-6, with TRBD1 matching 9 bases. V was pared by 4 bases and J by 0 bases, with 4 bases of the junction left unmatched. This CDR3 contains 17 residues. CDR3 region: CASSSGTGSSGANVLTF. The CDR3 coding sequence is TGTGCCAGCAGTTCCGGGACAGGGAGCTCTGGGGCCAACGTCCTGACTTTC.

V is TRBV7-9 and J is TRBJ2-2, with 7 bases that match TRBD1. J gave up 2 bases and V 8 bases, and 8 bases lay outside the gene matches. The CDR3 consists of 15 residues. CDR1 is SEHNR and CDR2 is FQNEAQ in the germline V gene (reference sequence). CDR3 in amino acids: CASATGTANTGELFF. CDR3 sequence (DNA): TGTGCCAGCGCCACCGGGACAGCTAACACCGGGGAGCTGTTTTTT.

This chain joins TRBV5-1 and TRBJ1-1; 8 bases match TRBD1. Trimming removed 4 bases from V and 1 base from J; junction bases left unmatched: 3. This CDR3 is built from 14 residues. Germline V gene data show CDR1 as SGHRS and CDR2 as YFSETQ. DNA for the CDR3: TGCGCCAGCAGCCCGGGACAGGAGAACACTGAAGCTTTCTTT. It codes for CASSPGQENTEAFF. The variable domain in full, completed from reference TRBV5-1 and TRBJ1-1, reads KAGVTQTPRYLIKTRGQQVTLSCSPISGHRSVSWYQQTPGQGLQFLFEYFSETQRNKGNFPGRFSGRQFSNSRSEMNVSTLELGDSALYLCASSPGQENTEAFFGQGTRLTVV.

CDR3 DNA: TGTGCCAGCAGCTTGTATGGTGTTAGGGACAGGGGTAATGAAAAACTGTTTTTT. The encoded protein is CASSLYGVRDRGNEKLFF. The chain is built from TRBV5-4 and TRBJ1-4; TRBD1 agrees at 10 bases. Germline V lookup: CDR1 SGHNT, CDR2 YYREEE (reference sequence). The CDR3 runs to 18 residues. Losses at the gene ends were 1 base for V and 4 bases for J; bases not matched to a gene: 10.

The chain uses TRBV28 and TRBJ1-2; 10 bases are shared with TRBD1. V was pared by 3 bases and J by 3 bases, with 4 bases of the junction left unmatched. The CDR3 totals 15 residues. CDR1 and CDR2 from the germline V gene are MDHEN and SYDVKM. The CDR3 DNA reads as TGTGCCAGCAGTTTGGGGACAGGGGAAGACTATGGCTACACCTTC. It specifies CASSLGTGEDYGYTF.

This chain connects TRBV6-1 to TRBJ2-4, with 8 nucleotides matching TRBD2. The germline V gene encodes CDR1 MNHNS and CDR2 SASEGT. The V segment lost 1 base and the J segment 1 base; nucleotides outside the gene matches: 12. This CDR3 region has 19 residues. The CDR3 loop reads CASSEGTTSGVGAKNIQYF. CDR3 DNA sequence: TGTGCCAGCAGTGAAGGGACCACTAGCGGAGTGGGGGCCAAAAACATTCAGTACTTC.